One and the same sample provided the 23 T cell receptor beta chains below, sequenced in a study of blood T cell repertoires in COVID-19. The table came from immunoSEQ multiplex PCR; TCRdb's copy has only in-frame clones and leaves some out. Here the sample spans about 190,000 clones, around 80% being singletons. Source material: peripheral blood. Receptors were obtained from a woman of 80 years or more with active or convalescent COVID-19.

V gene TRBV20-1 combines with J gene TRBJ1-1; the D is unclear. Germline-derived CDR1 and CDR2 are DFQATT and SNEGSKA (reference sequence). The CDR3 totals 10 residues. Trimming left V 6 bases short and J 7 bases short, with 9 bases between. CDR3 sequence (DNA): TGCAGTGCCCGCGATAATGAAGCTTTCTTT. Protein: CSARDNEAFF.

There are a few counts of this clone. The chain links TRBV18 to TRBJ2-7; 10 positions agree with TRBD2. Trimming at V came to 2 bases and at J to 2 bases, leaving 6 bases not matched to a gene. Germline V gene sequence: CDR1 KGHSH, CDR2 LQKENI. The CDR3 extends over 16 amino acids. The DNA for the CDR3 is TGTGCCAGCTCACCAAGGCTAGCGGGGGCCACCTACGAGCAGTACTTC. Amino acids: CASSPRLAGATYEQYF. The full variable domain, in which reference TRBV18 and TRBJ2-7 provide the parts outside the CDR3, is NAGVMQNPRHLVRRRGQEARLRCSPMKGHSHVYWYRQLPEEGLKFMVYLQKENIIDESGMPKERFSAEFPKEGPSILRIQQVVRGDSAAYFCASSPRLAGATYEQYFGPGTRLTVT.

The count of this clone is one. The rearrangement uses TRBV6-5 and TRBJ2-3, with D uncertain. The CDR3 covers 15 residues. Trimming left V 6 bases short and J 0 bases short, with 13 bases between. CDR1 is MNHEY and CDR2 is SVGAGI in the germline V gene. For the CDR3, the DNA is TGTGCCAGCAGGGCCCTGTCCGTTAGCACAGATACGCAGTATTTT. This codes for CASRALSVSTDTQYF.

V usage is TRBV9 and J usage is TRBJ1-2; 7 bases are shared with TRBD1. The V segment lost 0 bases and the J segment 7 bases; nucleotides outside the gene matches: 15. The CDR3 runs to 17 residues. The V gene's germline CDR1 is SGDLS and CDR2 YYNGEE. CDR3 region: CASSVGRGGGLGGGYTF. CDR3 nucleotide sequence: TGTGCCAGCAGCGTAGGGAGAGGGGGCGGCCTGGGAGGTGGCTACACCTTC.

The rearrangement links TRBV4-1 to TRBJ1-2; TRBD1 might be the D (5 bases). Trimming cost V 2 bases and J 4 bases, with 11 bases left between them. The CDR3 is 14 amino acids. Germline CDR1 reads MGHRA; CDR2 reads YSYEKL. The CDR3 DNA sequence: TGCGCCAGCAGCCAACCCCCGGGGGGCTATGGCTACACCTTC. This encodes CASSQPPGGYGYTF.

The rearrangement uses TRBV24-1 and TRBJ2-5; perhaps TRBD2 as D (5 bases). There are 15 residues in the CDR3. Germline CDR1 is KGHDR and CDR2 is SFDVKD. V was shortened by 3 bases and J by 7 bases, with 17 bases between the two germline ends. CDR3 residues: CATSDPSDWSGTQYF. Here the CDR3 DNA reads TGTGCCACCAGTGATCCTTCGGACTGGTCAGGGACCCAGTACTTC.

This clone has only a few counts. The chain joins TRBV6-2 or TRBV6-3 to TRBJ2-3, with D perhaps TRBD2 (5 bases). The CDR3 covers 16 residues. The ends were cut back, 5 bases at V and 0 bases at J, with 15 bases in the middle. Germline V gives CDR1 MNHEY, CDR2 SVGEGT. CDR3 amino acids: CASSSHGVGSTDTQYF. In DNA, the CDR3 is TGTGCCAGCAGTAGCCACGGGGTGGGGAGCACAGATACGCAGTATTTT.

The chain combines TRBV6-1 with TRBJ1-1; maybe TRBD1 (5 bases). The CDR3 loop spans 14 amino acids. Germline loops: CDR1 MNHNS, CDR2 SASEGT. V lost 0 bases, J lost 3 bases, and 8 bases lay in between. The CDR3 loop reads CASSEAGGDTEAFF. The CDR3 region has the DNA TGTGCCAGCAGTGAAGCGGGGGGAGACACTGAAGCTTTCTTT.

This chain uses TRBV29-1 with TRBJ2-2, with 7 nucleotides matching TRBD1. There are 15 residues in the CDR3. The germline V gene encodes CDR1 SQVTM and CDR2 ANQGSEA. Trimming cost V 0 bases and J 2 bases; bases outside gene matches: 3. The CDR3 region has the DNA TGCAGCGTTGAAGAGGGACAGAAAAACACCGGGGAGCTGTTTTTT. Its translation: CSVEEGQKNTGELFF.

The V call is TRBV5-5, the J call TRBJ2-1, with 13 bases matching TRBD2. This CDR3 has 17 residues. Germline trimming cut 3 bases from V and 0 bases from J; bases unmatched to any gene: 3. Germline loops: CDR1 SGHKS, CDR2 YYEKEE (reference sequence). The CDR3 sequence: CASSSLAGGLSYNEQFF. The CDR3 region has the DNA TGTGCCAGCAGCTCACTAGCGGGGGGGCTCTCCTACAATGAGCAGTTCTTC.

This rearrangement joins TRBV7-9 to TRBJ2-3, with 10 bases identical to TRBD1. The CDR3 length is 14 residues. Trimming cost V 5 bases and J 6 bases; bases outside gene matches: 5. In germline, CDR1 is SEHNR, CDR2 FQNEAQ (reference sequence). The CDR3 sequence: CASSQDRGWDTQYF. CDR3 DNA sequence: TGTGCCAGCAGCCAGGACAGGGGGTGGGATACGCAGTATTTT.

The chain recombines TRBV10-2 with TRBJ1-1; 9 positions match TRBD1. Unmatched junction bases numbered 20, after V lost 11 bases and J lost 10 bases. This CDR3 has 15 amino acids. CDR1 is WSHSY and CDR2 is SAAADI in the germline V gene. The CDR3 is CAADTATGGFGRAFF. Written as DNA, the CDR3 is TGCGCCGCGGACACAGCAACAGGGGGCTTCGGTAGAGCTTTCTTT.

The chain has TRBV7-9 and TRBJ1-1; 8 nucleotides line up with TRBD1. Germline values: CDR1 SEHNR, CDR2 FQNEAQ (reference sequence). CDR3 length equals 17 residues. V dropped 5 bases and J dropped 4; count of bases not matched to a gene: 15. For the CDR3, the DNA is TGTGCCAGCAGCGGAGACAGGGGCAAGGTTTTAGGCACTGAAGCTTTCTTT. Protein sequence: CASSGDRGKVLGTEAFF.

V usage is TRBV4-2 and J usage is TRBJ1-2; 8 bases line up with TRBD1. V trimming: 0 bases; J trimming: 0 bases; junction bases outside the gene matches: 3. The germline CDR1 and CDR2 sequences are LGHNA and YNFKEQ. This CDR3 comprises 16 residues. The CDR3 protein is CASSQEPQGANYGYTF. CDR3 nucleotide sequence: TGTGCCAGCAGCCAAGAGCCACAGGGGGCTAACTATGGCTACACCTTC.

V is TRBV4-3 and J is TRBJ2-3, with 7 bases lining up with TRBD2. The trim removed 4 bases at V and 4 bases at J, leaving 14 bases unmatched. The CDR3 loop spans 17 amino acids. Germline values: CDR1 LGHNA, CDR2 YSLEER. CDR3 loop: CASSPAAAGLKADTQYF. The CDR3 DNA sequence: TGCGCCAGCAGCCCGGCGGCAGCGGGACTCAAGGCAGATACGCAGTATTTT.

The CDR3 DNA sequence: TGCAGCGTTGAAGATCTACAGGGCCAGACAACCAATGAGCAGTTCTTC. Translated, it gives CSVEDLQGQTTNEQFF. The chain is built from TRBV29-1 and TRBJ2-1; D is possibly TRBD1 (6 bases). Looked up from germline, CDR1 is SQVTM and CDR2 is ANQGSEA. The CDR3 extends over 16 amino acids. With 0 bases removed from V and 6 bases from J, the gap between germline ends came to 18 bases.

The V call is TRBV28, the J call TRBJ2-7; the match to TRBD1 covers 9 bases. The CDR3 is made up of 12 amino acids. With 8 bases clipped from V and 6 bases from J, the junction kept 5 bases outside the gene matches. The germline CDR1 and CDR2 sequences are MDHEN and SYDVKM. The CDR3 loop reads CASGQGISEQYF. For the CDR3, the DNA is TGTGCCAGCGGACAGGGGATCAGCGAGCAGTACTTC.

This rearrangement joins TRBV7-3 to TRBJ1-1; TRBD1 matches at 9 bases. V gave up 4 bases and J gave up 1 base; unmatched junction bases: 4. The CDR3 length is 15 residues. The germline V gene encodes CDR1 SGHTA and CDR2 FQGTGA. The CDR3 is CASSSGQGPNTEAFF. DNA for the CDR3: TGTGCCAGCAGCTCGGGACAGGGACCGAACACTGAAGCTTTCTTT.

This sequence joins TRBV6-1 and TRBJ1-4; a weak D match, TRBD1 (5 bases). Germline values: CDR1 MNHNS, CDR2 SASEGT. Trimming took off 6 bases at V and 6 bases at J, with 14 bases between the two ends. CDR3 length: 14 residues. The CDR3 loop is CASSPRVIDEKLFF. In nucleotides, the CDR3 is TGTGCCAGCAGCCCCAGGGTCATAGATGAAAAACTGTTTTTT.

The rearrangement links TRBV5-1 to TRBJ2-3; 10 positions match TRBD2. The CDR3 runs 17 residues. The germline V gene has CDR1 SGHRS and CDR2 YFSETQ. After removal of 0 bases from V and 2 bases from J, the junction contained 6 bases not matched to a gene. CDR3 sequence reads: CASSLGIAGGLTDTQYF. The CDR3 DNA sequence: TGCGCCAGCAGCTTGGGTATAGCGGGGGGACTCACAGATACGCAGTATTTT. Drawing the rest from reference TRBV5-1 and TRBJ2-3, the complete variable domain is KAGVTQTPRYLIKTRGQQVTLSCSPISGHRSVSWYQQTPGQGLQFLFEYFSETQRNKGNFPGRFSGRQFSNSRSEMNVSTLELGDSALYLCASSLGIAGGLTDTQYFGPGTRLTVL.

V is TRBV6-2 or TRBV6-3 and J is TRBJ1-2, with 8 bases identical to TRBD1. V dropped 5 bases and J dropped 4; count of bases not matched to a gene: 3. From germline, CDR1 is MNHEY and CDR2 SVGEGT. The CDR3 contains 13 residues. The CDR3 protein is CASSGQGGYGYTF. Written as DNA, the CDR3 is TGTGCCAGCAGTGGACAGGGCGGCTATGGCTACACCTTC.

This CDR3 reads CASSQEGDRGYSYEQYF. The CDR3 region has the DNA TGCGCCAGCAGCCAAGAAGGGGACAGGGGATACTCCTACGAGCAGTACTTC. The rearrangement links TRBV4-1 to TRBJ2-7, with TRBD1 matching over 10 bases. V lost 0 bases and J lost 0; bases outside the gene matches: 5. Germline CDR1 MGHRA, CDR2 YSYEKL. The CDR3 has 17 residues.

The rearrangement uses TRBV30 and TRBJ2-1; 7 bases fit TRBD2. The CDR3 length is 15 residues. After removal of 2 bases from V and 0 bases from J, the junction contained 4 bases not matched to a gene. Germline V CDR1 and CDR2: GTSNPN, SVGIG (reference sequence). CDR3 nucleotides: TGTGCCTGGAGTAGGGGACTAAGCTCCTACAATGAGCAGTTCTTC. Its translation: CAWSRGLSSYNEQFF.